This is a list of T cell receptor beta chains from one sample in a study of cytomegalovirus exposure and HLA in healthy donors. Only in-frame clones appear in the TCRdb table, and some are missing; sequencing was by immunoSEQ multiplex PCR. The sample includes approximately 100,000 clones, more than 65% of them seen just once. Material for sequencing was PBMCs. The receptors were gathered from a young woman in good health and CMV-seronegative. Each CDR3 is given with its conserved first and last residue. D genes are given only for firm matches. Clone size is stated in some rows and not others, as once, few, many or a class when expanded.

j_call	d_call	clone_size	v_call	cdr3_nt	cdr3_aa
TRBJ2-7	TRBD2	few	TRBV4-2	TGTGCCAGCAGCCAATTGGGACTAGCGGGAGGGCCGTACGAGCAGTACTTC	CASSQLGLAGGPYEQYF
TRBJ2-1	TRBD1	-	TRBV15	TGTGCCACCAGCGCGACAGGGGAAGGTGAGCAGTTCTTC	CATSATGEGEQFF
TRBJ2-7	-	once	TRBV18	TGTGCCAGCTCACCAGAGGCAGGGGATAGTGTGATAACCTACGAGCAGTACTTC	CASSPEAGDSVITYEQYF
TRBJ2-1	-	-	TRBV9	TGTGCCAGCAGCCCGGAGGGCGATGAGCAGTTCTTC	CASSPEGDEQFF
TRBJ1-6	TRBD1	once	TRBV30	TGTGCCTGGAAACAGGGGGCCCTCAATTCACCCCTCCACTTT	CAWKQGALNSPLHF
TRBJ1-1	TRBD1	-	TRBV7-9	TGTGCCAGCAGCTTAGTTGGGACAGGGGGGGTAGCTTTCTTT	CASSLVGTGGVAFF
TRBJ2-1	-	-	TRBV28	TGTGCCAGCAGTTTGGGCGATGGCTACAATGAGCAGTTCTTC	CASSLGDGYNEQFF
TRBJ1-3	-	-	TRBV28	TGTGCCGGCAACCAACAGGGAGACACCATATATTTT	CAGNQQGDTIYF
TRBJ1-5	TRBD1	-	TRBV19	TGTGCCACCTCAGGCGACAGGGAAGTCAATCAGCCCCAGCATTTT	CATSGDREVNQPQHF
TRBJ2-7	-	-	TRBV5-5	TGTGCCAGCAGCCCCGGGACAACTTTCGAGCAGTACTTC	CASSPGTTFEQYF
TRBJ2-1	TRBD2	few	TRBV6-6	TGTGCCAGCACCCTAGCGGGAGTGCATGAGCAGTTCTTC	CASTLAGVHEQFF
TRBJ1-4	-	-	TRBV4-3	TGCGCCAGCAGCCAAGATTGGCCAGGGGAGGGGGAAAAACTGTTTTTT	CASSQDWPGEGEKLFF
TRBJ1-4	-	-	TRBV2	TGTGCCAGCAGATTCGCCCCCCGGGGTAATGAAAAACTGTTTTTT	CASRFAPRGNEKLFF
TRBJ1-6	TRBD1	-	TRBV14	TGTGCCAGCAGCCAAGATGACAGGGGGCCGAGATCACCCCTCCACTTT	CASSQDDRGPRSPLHF
TRBJ2-7	TRBD2	-	TRBV29-1	TGCAGCGTTGGGGGGGGAAGCTCCTACGAGCAGTACTTC	CSVGGGSSYEQYF
TRBJ2-3	-	-	TRBV6-6	TGTGCCAGCAGTCCTACTAGTATAGATACGCAGTATTTT	CASSPTSIDTQYF
TRBJ2-7	-	few	TRBV7-7	TGTGCCAGCAGCTTAAACTCGAAATCCTACGAGCAGTACTTC	CASSLNSKSYEQYF
TRBJ2-6	-	-	TRBV4-3	TGCGCCAGCAGCCAAGATACATCCTCTGGGGCCAACGTCCTGACTTTC	CASSQDTSSGANVLTF
TRBJ2-7	-	-	TRBV10-3	TGTGCCATCAGTGCCGTGTCCTACGAGCAGTACTTC	CAISAVSYEQYF
TRBJ1-6	TRBD1	-	TRBV7-8	TGTGCCAGCAGCTTAGAACGACAGGGAGATTCACCCCTCCACTTT	CASSLERQGDSPLHF
TRBJ2-2	-	-	TRBV7-9	TGTTCCAGCAGCTCCGAGGGCGGGGAGCTGTTTTTT	CSSSSEGGELFF
TRBJ1-2	TRBD1	-	TRBV6-5	TGTGCCAGCAGCCAAAGACAGGGTAGTGGCTACACCTTC	CASSQRQGSGYTF
TRBJ1-5	-	few	TRBV27	TGTGCCAGCAGTTTAATGAGGCCAGAGAATCAGCCCCAGCATTTT	CASSLMRPENQPQHF
TRBJ2-5	TRBD2	-	TRBV10-1	TGCGCCAGCAGTAAAGCGGGAGAGGCCGAGACCCAGTACTTC	CASSKAGEAETQYF
TRBJ1-5	TRBD1	-	TRBV28	TGTGCCAGCAGTTTTCACGGACAGGGTCCCAATCAGCCCCAGCATTTT	CASSFHGQGPNQPQHF
TRBJ2-3	TRBD2	-	TRBV7-2	TGTGCCAGCAGCCTCAGACTAGCGGGAGAGAAGTATTTT	CASSLRLAGEKYF
TRBJ2-1	TRBD2	-	TRBV27	TGTGCCAGCAGTCTAGGACTAGCCCCCCCGCCGGGTGAGCAGTTCTTC	CASSLGLAPPPGEQFF
TRBJ2-6	-	-	TRBV30	TGTGCCTGGAGTGTACTACTAGGGGGAACTGGGGCCAACGTCCTGACTTTC	CAWSVLLGGTGANVLTF
TRBJ2-7	TRBD1	-	TRBV29-1	TGCAGCGTCACCGGGACAGCGGAGCAGTACTTC	CSVTGTAEQYF
TRBJ1-1	-	-	TRBV7-6	TGTGCCAGCAGCCCACCGGGGGGGGTCGCTGAAGCTTTCTTT	CASSPPGGVAEAFF
TRBJ2-7	-	-	TRBV13	TGTGCCAGCAGATCATTGTCAGTTGCGGCCGAGCAGTACTTC	CASRSLSVAAEQYF
TRBJ2-1	TRBD1	-	TRBV6-5	TGTGCCAGCAACCACGGGACAGGGGCCTACAATGAGCAGTTCTTC	CASNHGTGAYNEQFF
TRBJ1-1	-	once	TRBV6-5	TGTGCCAGCAGTTACTCGAACGGACACTCGAACACTGAAGCTTTCTTT	CASSYSNGHSNTEAFF
TRBJ2-5	TRBD1	-	TRBV7-2	TGTGCCAGCAGCTTACGCGACAGGGGGCGAGAGACCCAGTACTTC	CASSLRDRGRETQYF
TRBJ2-3	-	-	TRBV19	TGTGCCAGTAGTATTGGGCGGACTAGCACAGATACGCAGTATTTT	CASSIGRTSTDTQYF
TRBJ2-1	TRBD1	-	TRBV6-5	TGTGCCAGTAACAGGGCAGGGGGCTATGGTGAGCAGTTCTTC	CASNRAGGYGEQFF
TRBJ2-3	TRBD2	-	TRBV19	TGTGCCAGTAGTCCTCGAGTCCTAATAGCGGGGGGGCCCGGAGATACGCAGTATTTT	CASSPRVLIAGGPGDTQYF
TRBJ1-2	TRBD1	-	TRBV5-8	TGTGCCAGCAGCCAGACAGGGTCCCTCCGAGAAGGTGGCTACACCTTC	CASSQTGSLREGGYTF
TRBJ2-3	-	-	TRBV4-2	TGTGCCAGCAGCCAAGAGGGTCGGGTAAAAGCAGATACGCAGTATTTT	CASSQEGRVKADTQYF
TRBJ1-3	-	-	TRBV9	TGTGCCAGCAGCGCGACGGACGGGACTGGAAACACCATATATTTT	CASSATDGTGNTIYF
TRBJ2-1	-	-	TRBV29-1	TGCAGCGTTGAAATTATCGCAGGGGTCAGTGAGCAGTTCTTC	CSVEIIAGVSEQFF
TRBJ1-2	-	once	TRBV6-5	TGTGCCAGCAGCCAAGAGGGGGGGATCTATGGCTACACCTTC	CASSQEGGIYGYTF